These 8 T cell receptor beta chains share one sample of origin, sequenced in a study of T cells in women clearing cervical HPV infection. Libraries were prepared by immunoSEQ multiplex PCR; TCRdb keeps only in-frame clonotypes and omits some of them. Recorded for this sample: under 50,000 clones. Sequencing was performed on blood buffy coat. These receptors all stem from a woman aged 18-70 years with a cervical HPV16 infection that either progressed to CIN3+ or cleared (not recorded which).

In the case of this clone: The CDR3 end is not reached by the read, which stops 3 residues before it; the germline J gene fills it in. V usage is TRBV19 and J usage is TRBJ1-5; 7 bases map to TRBD1. CDR1 and CDR2 (germline): LNHDA, SQIVND (reference sequence). V shed 5 bases and J 5 bases; nucleotides not matched to a gene: 9. The CDR3 is 15 amino acids. The DNA read from the CDR3 is TGTGCCAGTAGTGGAGACAGGGAAGGTGATCAGCCC. Amino acids: CASSGDREGDQP. The entire CDR3 protein is CASSGDREGDQPQHF.

Regarding this clone: Coverage ceases 3 residues before the CDR3 finishes, and the germline J gene fills in the end. This chain joins TRBV6-4 and TRBJ2-3, with D tentatively TRBD2 (7 bases). The V end was cut by 5 bases, the J end by 5 bases, with 17 bases between. This CDR3 is 15 amino acids long. Germline assignment: CDR1 MRHNA and CDR2 SNTAGT. CDR3: CASSPSAGAGDTQYF. The covered CDR3 bases are TGTGCCAGCAGTCCTTCCGCGGGGGCGGGAGATACG.

A remark on this clone: The observed sequence ends 3 residues before the CDR3 terminus, with the missing tail filled in from the germline J gene. The V call is TRBV19, the J call TRBJ2-2, with D possibly matching TRBD1 (6 bases). The CDR3 covers 16 residues. V lost 5 bases to trimming and J lost 3 bases, with 16 bases between them. Germline V CDR1 and CDR2: LNHDA, SQIVND (reference sequence). This chain's CDR3 is CASSAHRVSDTGELFF. Partial CDR3 DNA: TGTGCCAGTAGTGCTCACAGGGTATCAGACACCGGGGAG. The full variable domain, with the rest looked up from reference TRBV19 and TRBJ2-2, is DGGITQSPKYLFRKEGQNVTLSCEQNLNHDAMYWYRQDPGQGLRLIYYSQIVNDFQKGDIAEGYSVSREKKESFPLTVTSAQKNPTAFYLCASSAHRVSDTGELFFGEGSRLTVL.

To note about this clone: The CDR3 end is not reached by the read, which stops 3 residues before it; the germline J gene fills it in. The chain employs TRBV19 and TRBJ2-7; no reliable D call. The length of the CDR3 is 13 residues. V was shortened by 6 bases and J by 3 bases, with 12 bases between the two germline ends. Germline lookup yields CDR1 LNHDA and CDR2 SQIVND (reference sequence). The CDR3 protein is CASRKSLYYEQYF. CDR3 DNA (partial): TGTGCCAGTAGAAAGTCCCTCTACTACGAG.

On this clone: The CDR3 end lies 3 residues beyond the end of the read and is filled in from the germline J gene. This rearrangement joins TRBV11-3 to TRBJ2-3; tentative D call: TRBD1 (7 bases). The CDR3 has 15 amino acids. Germline V gene sequence: CDR1 SGHNT, CDR2 YENEEA. V was cut by 3 bases and J by 0 bases, with 10 bases left in between. This CDR3 reads CASSLGGQSTDTQYF. The CDR3 DNA, read in part, is TGTGCCAGCAGCTTGGGGGGACAGAGCACAGATACG.

Details on this clone: The sequence runs out 3 residues before the end of the CDR3; the remainder is reconstructed from the germline J gene. This chain joins TRBV30 and TRBJ1-6, with 7 positions matching TRBD1. CDR1 is GTSNPN and CDR2 is SVGIG in the germline V gene (reference sequence). V trimming: 5 bases; J trimming: 6 bases; junction bases outside the gene matches: 4. The CDR3 loop spans 13 amino acids. The CDR3 loop is CAWAGTANSPLHF. Partial CDR3 DNA: TGTGCCTGGGCTGGGACAGCTAATTCACCC.

About this clone itself: The CDR3 end is not reached by the read, which stops 3 residues before it; the germline J gene fills it in. V gene TRBV7-3 combines with J gene TRBJ2-1, with TRBD2 matching 10 bases. With V trimmed by 5 bases and J by 0 bases, 7 bases remained unmatched. The CDR3 contains 17 residues. Germline V gene lookup returns CDR1 SGHTA and CDR2 FQGTGA. Partial CDR3 DNA: TGTGCCAGCAGCCTCACTAGCGGGGAGAGCTCCTACAATGAG. Translated, it gives CASSLTSGESSYNE. The whole CDR3 protein is CASSLTSGESSYNEQFF.

Details on this clone: The read terminates 3 residues before the CDR3 end, so the remaining end is supplied by the germline J gene. The J gene is TRBJ2-3, the V gene TRBV7-6, with 13 bases aligning to TRBD2. V was clipped by 5 bases and J by 6 bases; unmatched bases: 8. Germline assignment: CDR1 SGHVS and CDR2 FNYEAQ. This CDR3 has 16 residues. The sequenced part of the CDR3 DNA is TGTGCCAGCAGCCCCCGGACTAGCGGGGGCCGGGATACG. Amino acid sequence: CASSPRTSGGRDT. In full, the CDR3 is CASSPRTSGGRDTQYF.